Following are 16 T cell receptor beta chains from one sample sequenced in a study of control samples from healthy donors and cancer patients. TCRdb's table, derived via immunoSEQ multiplex PCR, lists solely in-frame clones and lacks some. The sample lists 90,000 to 100,000 clones; 88% were seen once. The sample comprised blood. These TCRs come from a woman aged 70-85 years in good health.

This chain links TRBV11-3 with TRBJ1-1, with D hard to call. The CDR3 spans 15 residues. Germline CDR1 SGHNT, CDR2 YENEEA. Trimming shortened V by 1 base and J by 1 base, and 10 bases separated the two germline ends. The CDR3 is CASSLGFRRNTEAFF. The CDR3 region has the DNA TGTGCCAGCAGCTTAGGGTTCAGAAGGAACACTGAAGCTTTCTTT.

The CDR3: CASSGRGAGNTIYF. CDR3 in DNA: TGTGCCAGCAGTGGCAGAGGGGCTGGAAACACCATATATTTT. The chain combines TRBV6-6 with TRBJ1-3; a weak D match, TRBD1 (5 bases). This CDR3 contains 14 residues. The V end was cut by 5 bases, the J end by 2 bases, with 10 bases between. Germline V CDR1 and CDR2: MNHNY, SVGAGI (reference sequence).

This chain connects TRBV11-2 to TRBJ2-7; TRBD1 is a possible D gene (6 bases). The CDR3 totals 12 residues. The germline V gene has CDR1 SGHAT and CDR2 FQNNGV. V was trimmed by 5 bases and J by 3 bases, leaving 8 bases between them. In DNA, the CDR3 is TGTGCCAGCAGCGGGACACTCTACGAGCAGTACTTC. Amino acids: CASSGTLYEQYF. Combining the CDR3 with reference TRBV11-2 and TRBJ2-7 gives the whole variable domain EAGVAQSPRYKIIEKRQSVAFWCNPISGHATLYWYQQILGQGPKLLIQFQNNGVVDDSQLPKDRFSAERLKGVDSTLKIQPAKLEDSAVYLCASSGTLYEQYFGPGTRLTVT.

The rearrangement uses TRBV24-1 and TRBJ2-1; 11 bases match TRBD2. Germline-derived CDR1 and CDR2 are KGHDR and SFDVKD. V lost 7 bases, J lost 10 bases, and 8 bases stayed unmatched. CDR3 length equals 14 residues. The CDR3 sequence is CATSPGTSGREQFF. The CDR3 DNA reads as TGTGCCACCAGCCCGGGGACTAGCGGCCGAGAGCAGTTCTTC.

The chain recombines TRBV6-5 with TRBJ1-1; D remains ambiguous. Germline values: CDR1 MNHEY, CDR2 SVGAGI. The CDR3 length is 14 residues. Trimming took 6 bases from V and 5 from J, leaving 16 bases between them. The CDR3 region has the DNA TGTGCCAGCAGCAAAGGTCCGGACCGGACTGAAGCTTTCTTT. It is translated as CASSKGPDRTEAFF.

This rearrangement joins TRBV5-1 to TRBJ2-4; unclear D gene. The germline V gene has CDR1 SGHRS and CDR2 YFSETQ. V was shortened by 0 bases and J by 9 bases, with 4 bases between the two germline ends. The length of the CDR3 is 11 residues. The CDR3 region has the DNA TGCGCCAGCAGCTTGGAGGGCATTCAGTACTTC. This gives the protein CASSLEGIQYF.

This rearrangement joins TRBV27 to TRBJ2-5; D is possibly TRBD1 or TRBD2 (5 bases each). The germline CDR1 and CDR2 sequences are MNHEY and SMNVEV (reference sequence). The CDR3 has 13 residues. V was shortened by 3 bases and J by 4 bases, with 9 bases between the two germline ends. DNA of the CDR3: TGTGCCAGCAGTTTGAAAGGGACAGAGACCCAGTACTTC. It translates to CASSLKGTETQYF.

The rearrangement joins TRBV5-1 to TRBJ1-3, with D uncertain. The CDR3 is 12 amino acids. Per the germline V gene, CDR1 is SGHRS and CDR2 is YFSETQ. V lost 5 bases to trimming and J lost 4 bases, with 7 bases between them. CDR3: CASSRRGNTIYF. The CDR3 DNA sequence: TGCGCCAGCAGTCGTAGGGGAAACACCATATATTTT. Full variable domain (missing parts from reference TRBV5-1 and TRBJ1-3): KAGVTQTPRYLIKTRGQQVTLSCSPISGHRSVSWYQQTPGQGLQFLFEYFSETQRNKGNFPGRFSGRQFSNSRSEMNVSTLELGDSALYLCASSRRGNTIYFGEGSWLTVV.

This rearrangement joins TRBV7-9 to TRBJ2-7, with no clear D. The germline gives CDR1 SEHNR, CDR2 FQNEAQ (reference sequence). The CDR3 consists of 14 residues. V lost 5 bases and J lost 6, with 17 bases in between. The CDR3 DNA follows: TGTGCCAGCAGCGCCCTCAGTGGGCTTGGCGAGCAGTACTTC. This gives the protein CASSALSGLGEQYF. Combining the CDR3 with reference TRBV7-9 and TRBJ2-7 gives the whole variable domain DTGVSQNPRHKITKRGQNVTFRCDPISEHNRLYWYRQTLGQGPEFLTYFQNEAQLEKSRLLSDRFSAERPKGSFSTLEIQRTEQGDSAMYLCASSALSGLGEQYFGPGTRLTVT.

The chain carries TRBV12-3 or TRBV12-4 and TRBJ1-1; tentative D call: TRBD1 (5 bases). This CDR3 region has 13 residues. V dropped 7 bases and J dropped 4 bases, with 13 bases sitting between them. The DNA of the CDR3 is TGTGCCAGCACGCAGGGTATGGGCACTGAAGCTTTCTTT. Translating it yields CASTQGMGTEAFF.

CDR3 in DNA: TGTGCCAGCAGCCCGGCGGGGTTTGGGGCCAACGTCCTGACTTTC. Translation: CASSPAGFGANVLTF. V is TRBV7-2 and J is TRBJ2-6, with D possibly matching TRBD2 (6 bases). The V and J ends lost 5 bases and 3 bases respectively, with 11 bases between them. The CDR3 is 15 residues long. Per germline, CDR1 SGHTA and CDR2 FQGNSA.

The chain recombines TRBV5-6 with TRBJ1-1, with D possibly matching TRBD1 (5 bases). Trimming left V 2 bases short and J 4 bases short, with 9 bases between. The length of the CDR3 is 13 residues. Germline values: CDR1 SGHDT, CDR2 YYEEEE. This CDR3 is CASSLQEITEAFF. The CDR3 DNA is TGTGCCAGCAGCTTACAGGAGATCACTGAAGCTTTCTTT. The full variable domain, with the rest looked up from reference TRBV5-6 and TRBJ1-1, is DAGVTQSPTHLIKTRGQQVTLRCSPKSGHDTVSWYQQALGQGPQFIFQYYEEEERQRGNFPDRFSGHQFPNYSSELNVNALLLGDSALYLCASSLQEITEAFFGQGTRLTVV.

The V call is TRBV15, the J call TRBJ2-5; D is possibly TRBD2 (6 bases). Germline CDR1 reads LNHNV; CDR2 reads YYDKDF (reference sequence). The CDR3 sequence is 15 residues long. With 1 base removed from V and 3 bases from J, the gap between germline ends came to 12 bases. The CDR3 loop is CATSRAITGEETQYF. CDR3 sequence (DNA): TGTGCCACCAGCAGAGCGATAACGGGGGAAGAGACCCAGTACTTC.

V and J are TRBV5-6 and TRBJ2-3; 9 nucleotides align to TRBD1. The ends lost 7 bases at V and 2 bases at J; junction bases unmatched: 8. Germline V gene sequence: CDR1 SGHDT, CDR2 YYEEEE. This CDR3 spans 15 amino acids. CDR3 bases: TGTGCCAGCTGGACTACAGGGGGCAACACAGATACGCAGTATTTT. Its translation: CASWTTGGNTDTQYF. The full variable domain, with the rest looked up from reference TRBV5-6 and TRBJ2-3, is DAGVTQSPTHLIKTRGQQVTLRCSPKSGHDTVSWYQQALGQGPQFIFQYYEEEERQRGNFPDRFSGHQFPNYSSELNVNALLLGDSALYLCASWTTGGNTDTQYFGPGTRLTVL.

This chain connects TRBV6-5 to TRBJ1-1; tentative D call: TRBD1 (6 bases). The CDR3 runs to 15 residues. The V and J ends lost 4 bases and 1 base respectively, with 13 bases between them. Germline values: CDR1 MNHEY, CDR2 SVGAGI. The CDR3 is CASSFRGSGNTEAFF. CDR3 nucleotide sequence: TGTGCCAGCAGTTTCAGGGGATCCGGGAACACTGAAGCTTTCTTT.

The genes are TRBV5-1 and TRBJ1-6, with TRBD1 as a possible D gene (5 bases). Trimming took off 1 base at V and 9 bases at J, with 11 bases between the two ends. There are 14 residues in the CDR3. Germline V gene lookup returns CDR1 SGHRS and CDR2 YFSETQ. The CDR3 is CASSLTSGASPLHF. CDR3 nucleotides: TGCGCCAGCAGCTTGACTTCCGGGGCTTCACCCCTCCACTTT.